This T cell receptor beta chain was captured in a study of blood T cells in healthy people across ages. Whole-study findings and limits: Measured against age, TCR beta diversity per million T cells decreased in a roughly linear manner.

The CDR3 is made up of 11 amino acids. V shed 10 bases and J shed 5 bases, with 9 bases lying between them. Germline V gene lookup returns CDR1 ENHRY and CDR2 SYGVKD. Together with a sample-barcoded 5' primer, a J-beta primer mix was included in a second PCR lasting about 7 to 12 cycles. TCRdb redid the calling of the 5' RACE reads with MiXCR, one entry per CDR3 protein. The data show approximately 350,000 distinct CDR3 sequences, about 55% seen once. Notes on this clonotype: Its antigen is unknown.

V gene TRBV10-3 combines with J gene TRBJ2-1; the D is unclear. The source of this sequence is a man aged 55 to 70 in good health. Sequenced: blood. CDR3 amino acids: CATGRDNEQFF. The CDR3 region has the DNA TGTGCCACTGGACGGGACAATGAGCAGTTCTTC.